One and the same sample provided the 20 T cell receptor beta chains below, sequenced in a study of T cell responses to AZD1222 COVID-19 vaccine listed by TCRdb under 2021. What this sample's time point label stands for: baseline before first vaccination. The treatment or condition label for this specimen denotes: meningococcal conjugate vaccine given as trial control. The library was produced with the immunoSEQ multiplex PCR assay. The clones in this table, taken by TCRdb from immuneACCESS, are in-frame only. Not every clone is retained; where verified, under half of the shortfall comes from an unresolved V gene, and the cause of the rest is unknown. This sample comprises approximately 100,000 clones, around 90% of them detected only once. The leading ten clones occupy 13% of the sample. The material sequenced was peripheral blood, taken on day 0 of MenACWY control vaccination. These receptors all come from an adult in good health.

The CDR3 coding sequence is TGTGCCAGCAGCGTAGATCGGGTGGGGGAGCAAGAGACCCAGTACTTC. Translation gives CASSVDRVGEQETQYF. The chain recombines TRBV9 with TRBJ2-5; D is possibly TRBD1 or TRBD2 (5 bases each). The CDR3 contains 16 residues. V lost 0 bases, J lost 2 bases, and 14 bases lay in between. Germline assignment: CDR1 SGDLS and CDR2 YYNGEE.

In DNA, the CDR3 is TGTGCCAGCAGTTTTCGGGGAGTGAGGAGGGCGGGGCAGCCCCAGCATTTT. Translation: CASSFRGVRRAGQPQHF. The chain joins TRBV28 to TRBJ1-5; no definite D call. This CDR3 region has 17 residues. V lost 3 bases and J lost 7, with 22 bases in between. The germline gives CDR1 MDHEN, CDR2 SYDVKM.

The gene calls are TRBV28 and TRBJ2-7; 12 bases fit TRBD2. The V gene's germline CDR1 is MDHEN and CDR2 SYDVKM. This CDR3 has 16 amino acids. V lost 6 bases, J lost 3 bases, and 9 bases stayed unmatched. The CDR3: CASSLGLAGYVYEQYF. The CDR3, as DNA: TGTGCCAGCAGCCTAGGACTAGCGGGATATGTCTACGAGCAGTACTTC.

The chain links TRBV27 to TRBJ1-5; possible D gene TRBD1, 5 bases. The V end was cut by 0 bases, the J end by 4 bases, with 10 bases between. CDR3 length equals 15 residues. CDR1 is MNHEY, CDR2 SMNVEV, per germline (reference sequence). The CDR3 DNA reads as TGTGCCAGCAGTTTATCGAGCCCAGGGAATCAGCCCCAGCATTTT. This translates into CASSLSSPGNQPQHF.

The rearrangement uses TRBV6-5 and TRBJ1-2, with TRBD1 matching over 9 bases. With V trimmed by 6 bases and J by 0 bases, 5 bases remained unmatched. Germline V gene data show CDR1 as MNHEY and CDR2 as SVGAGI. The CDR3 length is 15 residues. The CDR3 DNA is TGTGCCAGCAGCAACGACAGGGGGTCTAACTATGGCTACACCTTC. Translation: CASSNDRGSNYGYTF.

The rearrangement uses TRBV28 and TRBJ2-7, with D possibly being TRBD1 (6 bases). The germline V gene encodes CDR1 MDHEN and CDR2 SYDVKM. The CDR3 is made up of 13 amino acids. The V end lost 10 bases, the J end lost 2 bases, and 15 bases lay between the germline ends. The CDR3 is CATSVGGTYEQYF. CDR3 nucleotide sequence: TGTGCCACCTCGGTTGGGGGCACCTACGAGCAGTACTTC.

CDR3 nucleotides: TGTGCCTGGAGTGCCGGACGGGACAATCAGCCCCAGCATTTT. Residues: CAWSAGRDNQPQHF. The chain has TRBV30 and TRBJ1-5; no reliable D call. V was cut by 1 base and J by 3 bases, with 10 bases left in between. Germline CDR1 GTSNPN, CDR2 SVGIG (reference sequence). The CDR3 contains 14 residues. The variable domain in full, completed from reference TRBV30 and TRBJ1-5, reads SQTIHQWPATLVQPVGSPLSLECTVEGTSNPNLYWYRQAAGRGLQLLFYSVGIGQISSEVPQNLSASRPQDRQFILSSKKLLLSDSGFYLCAWSAGRDNQPQHFGDGTRLSIL.

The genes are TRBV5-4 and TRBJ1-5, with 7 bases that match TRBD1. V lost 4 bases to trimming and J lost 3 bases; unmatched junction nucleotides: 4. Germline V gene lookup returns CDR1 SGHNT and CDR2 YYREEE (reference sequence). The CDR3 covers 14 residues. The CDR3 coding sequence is TGTGCCAGCAGCATCGACAGGGTCAATCAGCCCCAGCATTTT. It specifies CASSIDRVNQPQHF.

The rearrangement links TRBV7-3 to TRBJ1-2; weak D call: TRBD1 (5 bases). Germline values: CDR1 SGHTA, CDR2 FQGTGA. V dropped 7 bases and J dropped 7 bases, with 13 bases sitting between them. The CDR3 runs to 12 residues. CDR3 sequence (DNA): TGTGCCAGCACACGGACAAGAGGTGGCTACACCTTC. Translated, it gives CASTRTRGGYTF.

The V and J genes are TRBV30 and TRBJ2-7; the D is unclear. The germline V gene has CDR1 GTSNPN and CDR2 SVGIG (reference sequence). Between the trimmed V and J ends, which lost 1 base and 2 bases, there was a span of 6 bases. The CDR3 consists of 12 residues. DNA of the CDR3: TGTGCCTGGAGTGGTCAGGCCTACGAGCAGTACTTC. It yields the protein CAWSGQAYEQYF.

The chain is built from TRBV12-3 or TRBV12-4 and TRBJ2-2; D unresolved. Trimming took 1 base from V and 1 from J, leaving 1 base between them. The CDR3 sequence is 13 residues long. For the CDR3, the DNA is TGTGCCAGCAGTTTAGGGAACACCGGGGAGCTGTTTTTT. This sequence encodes CASSLGNTGELFF.

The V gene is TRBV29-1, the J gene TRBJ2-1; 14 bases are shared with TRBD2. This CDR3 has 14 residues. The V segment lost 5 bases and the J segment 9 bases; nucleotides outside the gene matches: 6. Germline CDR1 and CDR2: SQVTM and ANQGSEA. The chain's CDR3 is CSVLGLAGVGEQFF. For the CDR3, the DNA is TGCAGCGTTTTGGGACTAGCGGGAGTAGGTGAGCAGTTCTTC.

CDR3 loop: CASMVKGAYYEQYF. DNA for the CDR3: TGTGCCAGCATGGTCAAGGGGGCGTACTACGAGCAGTACTTC. The V call is TRBV27, the J call TRBJ2-7, with TRBD1 identical over 7 bases. Losses at the gene ends were 7 bases for V and 3 bases for J; bases not matched to a gene: 9. CDR1 is MNHEY, CDR2 SMNVEV, per germline (reference sequence). This CDR3 comprises 14 residues.

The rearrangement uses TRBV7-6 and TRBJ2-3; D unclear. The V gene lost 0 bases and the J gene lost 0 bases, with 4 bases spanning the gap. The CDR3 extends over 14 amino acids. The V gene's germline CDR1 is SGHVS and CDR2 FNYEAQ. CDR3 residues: CASSLAPSTDTQYF. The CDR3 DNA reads TGTGCCAGCAGCTTAGCGCCCAGCACAGATACGCAGTATTTT.

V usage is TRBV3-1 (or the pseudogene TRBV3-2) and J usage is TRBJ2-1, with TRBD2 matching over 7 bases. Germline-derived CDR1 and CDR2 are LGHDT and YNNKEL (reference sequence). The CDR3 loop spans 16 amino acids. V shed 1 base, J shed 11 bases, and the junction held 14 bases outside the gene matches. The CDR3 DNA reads TGTGCCAGCAGCCAAGTACTAGCGTTATTACATTTTAAGCAGTTCTTC. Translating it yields CASSQVLALLHFKQFF.

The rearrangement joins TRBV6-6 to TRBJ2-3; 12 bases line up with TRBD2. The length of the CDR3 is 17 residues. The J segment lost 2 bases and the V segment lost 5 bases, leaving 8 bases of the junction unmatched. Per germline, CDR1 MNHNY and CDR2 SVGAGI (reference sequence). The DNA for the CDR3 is TGTGCCAGCAGTCCTGGGGGGACTAGCGGGCACACAGATACGCAGTATTTT. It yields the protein CASSPGGTSGHTDTQYF.

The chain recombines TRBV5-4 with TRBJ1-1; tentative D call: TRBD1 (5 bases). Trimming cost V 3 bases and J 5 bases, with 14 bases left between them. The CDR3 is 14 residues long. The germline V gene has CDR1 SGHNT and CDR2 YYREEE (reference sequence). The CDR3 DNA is TGTGCCAGCAGCTCGCAGGGTTGGGGGACTGAAGCTTTCTTT. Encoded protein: CASSSQGWGTEAFF.

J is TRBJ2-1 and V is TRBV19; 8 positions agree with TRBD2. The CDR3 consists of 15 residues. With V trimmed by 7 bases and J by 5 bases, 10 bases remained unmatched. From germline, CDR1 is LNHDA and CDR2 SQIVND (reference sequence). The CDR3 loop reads CASTTTSGVNNEQFF. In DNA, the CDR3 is TGTGCCAGTACCACAACTAGCGGAGTGAACAATGAGCAGTTCTTC.

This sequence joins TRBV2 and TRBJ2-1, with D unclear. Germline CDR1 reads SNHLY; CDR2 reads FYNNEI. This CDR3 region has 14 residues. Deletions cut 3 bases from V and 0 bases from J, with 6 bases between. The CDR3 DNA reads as TGTGCCAGCAGTGACAGCACCTCCTACAATGAGCAGTTCTTC. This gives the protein CASSDSTSYNEQFF.

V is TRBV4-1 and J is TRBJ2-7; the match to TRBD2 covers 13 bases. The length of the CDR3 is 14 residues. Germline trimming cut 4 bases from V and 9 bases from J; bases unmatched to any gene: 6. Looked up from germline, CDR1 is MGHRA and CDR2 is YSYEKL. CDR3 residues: CASSPGLAGVSQYF. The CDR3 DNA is TGCGCCAGCAGCCCTGGACTAGCGGGGGTCTCGCAGTACTTC.